The sequence of this TCR beta chain was determined in a study of human thymus T cells. All available leukocytes, rather than a set cell count, yielded the blood DNA. The assay was immunoSEQ multiplex PCR, and TCRdb's table has in-frame clones only and misses some. The repertoire includes 35,000 to 45,000 clones, 94% of them detected once, and more than 0.095% sits in the top ten. Sequenced input: blood. This sequence was found in a boy under three years old with a congenital heart defect but otherwise immunologically healthy.

The CDR3 region has the DNA TGTGCCAGCAGCGTAGGATTAGCCTACAATGAGCAGTTCTTC. The encoded protein is CASSVGLAYNEQFF. This chain links TRBV9 with TRBJ2-1; no firm D call. V lost 0 bases, J lost 2 bases, and 6 bases lay in between. The V gene's germline CDR1 is SGDLS and CDR2 YYNGEE. This CDR3 spans 14 amino acids.